Listed here are 21 T cell receptor beta chains from one sample, sequenced in a study of low-dose radiotherapy and immunotherapy resistance in tumors. Gene-specific TRAV and TRBV primers were used for first-strand cDNA, covering alpha and beta chains. The authors ran around 19 PCR cycles to amplify TCRs with a constant-region primer and V-primer adapter. In TCRdb, the reads were re-called with MiXCR into one record per CDR3 protein. Among around 84,000 distinct CDR3 sequences listed, 15% to 20% were seen once. As for time point: after trial treatment. The treatment: LDRT plus nivolumab, ipilimumab, low-dose cyclophosphamide and aspirin (RACIN trial). The input for sequencing was PBMCs, taken after low-dose radiotherapy plus immunotherapy. These receptors were obtained from a male donor with prostate cancer.

The sample holds many counts of this clonotype. J is TRBJ2-3 and V is TRBV20-1; D assignment may be TRBD1 or TRBD2 (5 bases each). The V gene's germline CDR1 is DFQATT and CDR2 SNEGSKA (reference sequence). There are 14 residues in the CDR3. V was clipped by 0 bases and J by 0 bases, with 7 bases between them. CDR3 in amino acids: CSARDGDSTDTQYF. The CDR3 bases are TGCAGTGCTAGAGATGGGGACAGCACAGATACGCAGTATTTT.

This clonotype was counted many times. The rearrangement links TRBV7-2 to TRBJ2-1, with 11 positions matching TRBD2. CDR1 SGHTA and CDR2 FQGNSA come from the germline V gene. The CDR3 is 20 residues long. V was pared by 3 bases and J by 0 bases, with 13 bases of the junction left unmatched. The CDR3 DNA reads as TGTGCCAGCAGCTTTTCCCGACTAGCGGGATCCCCCATCTCCTACAATGAGCAGTTCTTC. Translated: CASSFSRLAGSPISYNEQFF.

This clonotype was seen ten or more times. The rearrangement joins TRBV6-2 or TRBV6-3 to TRBJ2-1; D remains unclear. V was clipped by 3 bases and J by 3 bases, with 18 bases between them. The CDR3 covers 17 residues. Germline CDR1 reads MNHEY; CDR2 reads SVGEGT. The DNA of the CDR3 is TGTGCCAGCAGTTATCCTCTAGGCGGAGCCTACTACAATGAGCAGTTCTTC. Encoded protein: CASSYPLGGAYYNEQFF.

This clonotype was seen ten or more times. The genes are TRBV28 and TRBJ2-7; D remains ambiguous. V dropped 2 bases and J dropped 3 bases, with 5 bases sitting between them. The CDR3 spans 12 residues. CDR1 and CDR2 from the germline V gene are MDHEN and SYDVKM. The CDR3 bases are TGTGCCAGCAGTTTACAACTCTACGAGCAGTACTTC. Amino acids: CASSLQLYEQYF. Complete variable domain (other parts from reference TRBV28 and TRBJ2-7): DVKVTQSSRYLVKRTGEKVFLECVQDMDHENMFWYRQDPGLGLRLIYFSYDVKMKEKGDIPEGYSVSREKKERFSLILESASTNQTSMYLCASSLQLYEQYFGPGTRLTVT.

This clonotype appeared many times. The V and J genes are TRBV10-3 and TRBJ1-1; D not resolved. The CDR3 spans 14 residues. CDR1 ENHRY and CDR2 SYGVKD come from the germline V gene. With 1 base removed from V and 5 bases from J, the gap between germline ends came to 11 bases. CDR3 DNA sequence: TGTGCCATCAGTGAGTTTCCTACGAGTACTGAAGCTTTCTTT. Protein sequence: CAISEFPTSTEAFF.

This clonotype came up many times. This chain links TRBV9 with TRBJ2-7, with D hard to call. Trimming shortened V by 0 bases and J by 7 bases, and 11 bases separated the two germline ends. CDR3 size: 13 residues. CDR1 SGDLS and CDR2 YYNGEE come from the germline V gene. Here the CDR3 DNA reads TGTGCCAGCAGCGTAGAATCTCTGGGAGAGCAGTACTTC. Protein product: CASSVESLGEQYF.

This clonotype was counted between two and nine times. The CDR3 coding sequence is TGTGCCAGCAGCGTTGGGCAGGTAGCGGAGACCCAGTACTTC. It encodes CASSVGQVAETQYF. The chain uses TRBV5-5 and TRBJ2-5; weak D call: TRBD2 (5 bases). From germline, CDR1 is SGHKS and CDR2 YYEKEE (reference sequence). V gave up 4 bases and J gave up 5 bases, with 15 bases separating them. The CDR3 is 14 residues long.

This clonotype was picked up many times. V usage is TRBV27 and J usage is TRBJ2-7; 11 bases agree with TRBD1. CDR1 and CDR2 (germline): MNHEY, SMNVEV (reference sequence). J lost 5 bases, V lost 6 bases, and 6 bases had no gene match. This CDR3 spans 14 amino acids. CDR3 sequence (DNA): TGTGCCAGCAGGGACAGGGGGCTATCCCACGAGCAGTACTTC. Translating it yields CASRDRGLSHEQYF.

In its sample, this clonotype was seen many times. The chain uses TRBV20-1 and TRBJ1-1; maybe TRBD1 (5 bases). Germline CDR1 and CDR2: DFQATT and SNEGSKA (reference sequence). With 5 bases removed from V and 1 base from J, the gap between germline ends came to 11 bases. The CDR3 sequence is 13 residues long. The CDR3 DNA reads as TGCAGTGCTGTACGGGGGGGGAACACTGAAGCTTTCTTT. Its protein is CSAVRGGNTEAFF.

This clonotype was recorded at least ten times. The chain is built from TRBV18 and TRBJ2-5; a possible D gene is TRBD1 (7 bases). Germline V gives CDR1 KGHSH, CDR2 LQKENI. The CDR3 length is 17 residues. The V end lost 2 bases, the J end lost 2 bases, and 18 bases lay between the germline ends. CDR3: CASSPGTGTANQETQYF. DNA for the CDR3: TGTGCCAGCTCACCAGGGACTGGGACAGCGAATCAAGAGACCCAGTACTTC. Full variable domain (missing parts from reference TRBV18 and TRBJ2-5): NAGVMQNPRHLVRRRGQEARLRCSPMKGHSHVYWYRQLPEEGLKFMVYLQKENIIDESGMPKERFSAEFPKEGPSILRIQQVVRGDSAAYFCASSPGTGTANQETQYFGPGTRLLVL.

This clonotype has at least ten counts. The genes are TRBV20-1 and TRBJ2-7; possibly TRBD2 for D (5 bases). CDR1 DFQATT and CDR2 SNEGSKA come from the germline V gene (reference sequence). Trimming took off 0 bases at V and 2 bases at J, with 11 bases between the two ends. The CDR3 contains 14 residues. The CDR3 nucleotides read TGCAGTGCTAGAGACCCCAAGCGGACCTACGAGCAGTACTTC. This gives the protein CSARDPKRTYEQYF.

This clonotype was recorded a few times. Given the absence of the conserved phenylalanine or tryptophan at the CDR3 end, a read error is likely. The CDR3 here is CASSLIGETQYS. The CDR3 region has the DNA TGCGCCAGCAGCTTGATCGGCGAGACCCAGTACTCC. The genes are TRBV5-1 and TRBJ2-5; no firm D call. Germline V gene lookup returns CDR1 SGHRS and CDR2 YFSETQ. The CDR3 contains 12 residues. V dropped 1 base and J dropped 5 bases, with 6 bases sitting between them.

This clonotype has at least ten counts. V usage is TRBV7-2 and J usage is TRBJ2-7; D unclear. Trimming shortened V by 1 base and J by 9 bases, and 16 bases separated the two germline ends. CDR1 and CDR2 (germline): SGHTA, FQGNSA. The CDR3 length is 14 residues. CDR3 sequence: CASSLGAEPWRQYF. As DNA, the CDR3 is TGTGCCAGCAGCTTAGGAGCCGAACCCTGGAGGCAGTACTTC.

The rearrangement joins TRBV4-1 to TRBJ1-5; D may be TRBD1 (6 bases). V shed 0 bases and J shed 7 bases, with 16 bases lying between them. The CDR3 runs to 16 residues. Germline assignment: CDR1 MGHRA and CDR2 YSYEKL. The CDR3 loop reads CASSQDLGGAGQPQHF. Written as DNA, the CDR3 is TGCGCCAGCAGCCAAGATCTGGGGGGCGCAGGCCAGCCCCAGCATTTT.

This clonotype was detected ten times or more. The V call is TRBV4-1, the J call TRBJ1-1, with D possibly matching TRBD1 (5 bases). Trimming took off 10 bases at V and 10 bases at J, with 10 bases between the two ends. This CDR3 has 9 amino acids. Looked up from germline, CDR1 is MGHRA and CDR2 is YSYEKL. The CDR3 loop reads CANQGAAFF. The CDR3, as DNA: TGCGCCAACCAGGGAGCAGCTTTCTTT.

At least ten counts were recorded for this clonotype. The chain uses TRBV28 and TRBJ2-7; a weak D match, TRBD2 (5 bases). Germline CDR1 reads MDHEN; CDR2 reads SYDVKM. V dropped 3 bases and J dropped 1 base, with 16 bases sitting between them. This CDR3 has 16 amino acids. The CDR3 protein is CASSLGVQGPSYEQYF. The CDR3 nucleotides read TGTGCCAGCAGTTTGGGAGTCCAAGGCCCTTCCTACGAGCAGTACTTC.

This clonotype was picked up many times. The rearrangement links TRBV12-3 or TRBV12-4 to TRBJ1-4; D remains unclear. With 6 bases removed from V and 0 bases from J, the gap between germline ends came to 5 bases. This CDR3 spans 13 amino acids. CDR3 nucleotide sequence: TGTGCCAGCAGGGCCCCAACTAATGAAAAACTGTTTTTT. As protein: CASRAPTNEKLFF.

This clonotype occurred many times. The chain recombines TRBV5-1 with TRBJ2-1; 7 nucleotides match TRBD1. The CDR3 is 15 residues long. V shed 5 bases and J 5 bases; nucleotides not matched to a gene: 10. CDR1 and CDR2 (germline): SGHRS, YFSETQ. The CDR3 nucleotides are TGCGCCAGCAGTTCCATGGGACAGCTAAACAATGAGCAGTTCTTC. Translating gives CASSSMGQLNNEQFF.

This clonotype was recorded many times. The V and J genes are TRBV7-3 and TRBJ2-2; tentative D call: TRBD2 (5 bases). Trimming removed 1 base from V and 4 bases from J, with 13 bases in between. Germline CDR1 reads SGHTA; CDR2 reads FQGTGA. This CDR3 is built from 16 residues. The CDR3 coding sequence is TGTGCCAGCAGCTTAATCGGGGATTCGGGCACCGGGGAGCTGTTTTTT. It specifies CASSLIGDSGTGELFF.

This clonotype was seen at least ten times. The chain combines TRBV5-1 with TRBJ2-3, with 9 bases that match TRBD1. Losses at the gene ends were 4 bases for V and 6 bases for J; bases not matched to a gene: 6. In germline, CDR1 is SGHRS, CDR2 YFSETQ. This CDR3 comprises 14 residues. The CDR3 DNA reads as TGCGCCAGCAGCGTGGGACAGGGAGCCGATACGCAGTATTTT. Translating gives CASSVGQGADTQYF.

This clonotype was seen repeatedly, ten times or more. J is TRBJ2-7 and V is TRBV28; D not certain. The CDR3 contains 13 residues. V lost 6 bases to trimming and J lost 3 bases, with 12 bases between them. Germline CDR1 and CDR2: MDHEN and SYDVKM. The CDR3 region has the DNA TGTGCCAGCAGCAAAGGAATGGGCTACGAGCAGTACTTC. This codes for CASSKGMGYEQYF.